A selection of T cell receptor beta chains follows, all from one sample in a study of T cells in localized non-small cell lung cancer. TCRdb's table, derived via immunoSEQ multiplex PCR, lists solely in-frame clones and lacks some. The table has 3,300 or so clones, less than 30% seen once. The sequences come from normal lung tissue next to the tumor, collected before any cancer treatment. Receptors were obtained from a woman aged 35-75 years with stage I lung adenocarcinoma. The CDR3 runs from the conserved cysteine through the conserved F or W. D genes are given only for firm matches. Some rows mark clone size as missing; the rest say once, few, many or name a class of expanded clone.

V	D	size	J	CDR3	DNA
TRBV19	TRBD1	NA	TRBJ1-2	CASSILDRGGYTF	TGTGCCAGTAGTATCTTAGACAGGGGTGGCTACACCTTC
TRBV28	NA	few	TRBJ2-5	CASSFRDGPQETQYF	TGTGCCAGCAGTTTTCGGGACGGACCTCAAGAGACCCAGTACTTC
TRBV13	NA	NA	TRBJ2-3	CASSLGHRGDTQYF	TGTGCCAGCAGCTTAGGACATAGGGGAGATACGCAGTATTTT
TRBV28	TRBD1	NA	TRBJ1-2	CASSLRTGRGGYTF	TGTGCCAGCAGCCTAAGGACAGGGAGGGGTGGCTACACCTTC
TRBV18	NA	NA	TRBJ1-1	CASSPIGTGNTEAFF	TGTGCCAGCTCACCGATCGGGACGGGGAACACTGAAGCTTTCTTT
TRBV6-8	NA	large	TRBJ1-5	CASRARLNSNQPQHF	TGTGCCAGCAGAGCTCGCCTGAATAGCAATCAGCCCCAGCATTTT
TRBV30	NA	few	TRBJ2-2	CAWGDDGGELFF	TGTGCCTGGGGGGATGACGGCGGGGAGCTGTTTTTT
TRBV14	TRBD2	NA	TRBJ2-3	CASSPLLGLVSTDTQYF	TGTGCCAGCAGCCCCTTACTGGGACTAGTCAGCACAGATACGCAGTATTTT
TRBV5-1	TRBD1	NA	TRBJ2-2	CASTAQGSTGELFF	TGCGCCAGCACGGCACAGGGGTCCACCGGGGAGCTGTTTTTT
TRBV19	NA	NA	TRBJ2-5	CASRDRTDQETQYF	TGTGCCAGTAGAGATCGGACCGATCAAGAGACCCAGTACTTC
TRBV29-1	NA	once	TRBJ2-2	CSAKGAREHGELFF	TGCAGCGCTAAGGGAGCACGGGAGCACGGGGAGCTGTTTTTT
TRBV6-8	NA	few	TRBJ2-7	CASSLREGEIYEQYF	TGTGCCAGCAGCTTAAGGGAGGGGGAAATTTACGAGCAGTACTTC
TRBV29-1	TRBD1	NA	TRBJ2-5	CSVANRGLETQYF	TGCAGCGTTGCGAACAGGGGGCTAGAGACCCAGTACTTC
TRBV6-8	NA	NA	TRBJ1-1	CASSPPDGLNTEAFF	TGTGCCAGCAGTCCCCCAGACGGCCTGAACACTGAAGCTTTCTTT
TRBV11-3	NA	few	TRBJ1-4	CASSRTTTNEKLFF	TGTGCCAGCAGCCGGACAACAACTAATGAAAAACTGTTTTTT
TRBV30	NA	few	TRBJ2-2	CAWARSFGTGELFF	TGTGCCTGGGCACGGAGCTTTGGGACCGGGGAGCTGTTTTTT
TRBV7-6	NA	few	TRBJ2-2	CASSLDWGANTGELFF	TGTGCCAGCAGCTTAGATTGGGGGGCGAACACCGGGGAGCTGTTTTTT
TRBV6-8	NA	NA	TRBJ1-1	CASSPLGTEAFF	TGTGCCAGCAGTCCCCTAGGAACTGAAGCTTTCTTT